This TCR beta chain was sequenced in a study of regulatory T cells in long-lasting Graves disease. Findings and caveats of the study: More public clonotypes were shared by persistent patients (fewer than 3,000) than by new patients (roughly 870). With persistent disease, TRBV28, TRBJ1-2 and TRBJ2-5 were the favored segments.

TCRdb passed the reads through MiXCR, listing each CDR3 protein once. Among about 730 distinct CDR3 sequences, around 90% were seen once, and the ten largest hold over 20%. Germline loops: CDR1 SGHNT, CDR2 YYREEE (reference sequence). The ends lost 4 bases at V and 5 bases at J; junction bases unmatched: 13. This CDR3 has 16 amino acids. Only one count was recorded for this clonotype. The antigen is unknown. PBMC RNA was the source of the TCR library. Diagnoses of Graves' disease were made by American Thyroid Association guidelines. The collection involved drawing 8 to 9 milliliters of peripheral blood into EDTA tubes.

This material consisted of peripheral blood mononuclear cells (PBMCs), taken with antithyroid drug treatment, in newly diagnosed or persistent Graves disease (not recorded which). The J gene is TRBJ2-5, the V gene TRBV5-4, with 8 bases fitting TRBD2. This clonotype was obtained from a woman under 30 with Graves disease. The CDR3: CASSPRGGTGGETQYF. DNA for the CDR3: TGTGCCAGCAGCCCCCGTGGGGGCACGGGAGGGGAGACCCAGTACTTC.